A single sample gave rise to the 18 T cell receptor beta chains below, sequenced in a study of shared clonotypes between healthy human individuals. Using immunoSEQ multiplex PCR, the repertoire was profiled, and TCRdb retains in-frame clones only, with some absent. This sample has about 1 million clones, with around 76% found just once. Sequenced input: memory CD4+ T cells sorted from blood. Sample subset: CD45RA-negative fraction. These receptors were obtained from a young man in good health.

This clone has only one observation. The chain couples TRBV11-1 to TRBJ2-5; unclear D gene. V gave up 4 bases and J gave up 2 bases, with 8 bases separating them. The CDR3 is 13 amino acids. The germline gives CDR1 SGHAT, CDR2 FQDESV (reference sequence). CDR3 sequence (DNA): TGTGCCAGCAGCTGGGCCAGACAAGAGACCCAGTACTTC. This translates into CASSWARQETQYF.

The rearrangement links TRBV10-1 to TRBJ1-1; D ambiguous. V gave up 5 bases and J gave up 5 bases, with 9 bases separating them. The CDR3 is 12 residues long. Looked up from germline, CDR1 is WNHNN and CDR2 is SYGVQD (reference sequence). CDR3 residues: CASSNGGTEAFF. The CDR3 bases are TGCGCCAGCAGTAATGGAGGGACTGAAGCTTTCTTT.

CDR3 amino acids: CASSEAGGPSGELFF. DNA for the CDR3: TGTGCCAGCAGTGAAGCGGGGGGGCCCAGCGGGGAGCTGTTTTTT. This chain uses TRBV2 with TRBJ2-2; tentative D call: TRBD2 (7 bases). The germline V and J ends were trimmed by 0 bases and 7 bases, with 12 bases remaining between them. This CDR3 comprises 15 residues. Germline values: CDR1 SNHLY, CDR2 FYNNEI.

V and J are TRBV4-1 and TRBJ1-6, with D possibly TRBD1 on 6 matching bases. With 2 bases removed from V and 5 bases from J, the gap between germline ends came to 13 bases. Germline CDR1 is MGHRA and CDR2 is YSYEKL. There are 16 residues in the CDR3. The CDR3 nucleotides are TGCGCCAGCAGCCAATCCAGGGGAGACGATAATTCACCCCTCCACTTT. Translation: CASSQSRGDDNSPLHF.

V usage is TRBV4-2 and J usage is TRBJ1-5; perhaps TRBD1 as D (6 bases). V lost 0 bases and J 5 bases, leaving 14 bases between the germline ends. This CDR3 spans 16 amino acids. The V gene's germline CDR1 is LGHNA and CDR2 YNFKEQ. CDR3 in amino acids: CASSQERGTGYQPQHF. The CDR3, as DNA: TGTGCCAGCAGCCAAGAAAGGGGGACGGGGTATCAGCCCCAGCATTTT.

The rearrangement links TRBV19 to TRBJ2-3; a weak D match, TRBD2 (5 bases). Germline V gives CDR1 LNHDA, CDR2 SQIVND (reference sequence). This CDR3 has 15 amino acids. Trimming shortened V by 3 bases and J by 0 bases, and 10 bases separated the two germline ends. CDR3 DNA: TGTGCCAGTAGTATCGGGGATCTAAGCACAGATACGCAGTATTTT. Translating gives CASSIGDLSTDTQYF.

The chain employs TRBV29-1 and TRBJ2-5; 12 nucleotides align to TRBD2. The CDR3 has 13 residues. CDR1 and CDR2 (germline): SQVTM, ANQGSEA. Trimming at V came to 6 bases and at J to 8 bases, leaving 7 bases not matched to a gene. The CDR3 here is CSVRTSGVGTQYF. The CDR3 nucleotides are TGCAGCGTGAGGACTAGCGGGGTCGGAACCCAGTACTTC.

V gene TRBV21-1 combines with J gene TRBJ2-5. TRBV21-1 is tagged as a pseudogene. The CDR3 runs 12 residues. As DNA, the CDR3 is TGTGCCAGCAGCAAAGGAAAAGAGACCCAGTACTTC. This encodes CASSKGKETQYF.

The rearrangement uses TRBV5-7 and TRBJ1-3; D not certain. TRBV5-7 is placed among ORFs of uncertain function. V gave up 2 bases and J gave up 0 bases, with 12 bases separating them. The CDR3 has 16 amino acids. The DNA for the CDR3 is TGTGCCAGCAGCTTTGAGTGGTCGTACTCTGGAAACACCATATATTTT. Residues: CASSFEWSYSGNTIYF.

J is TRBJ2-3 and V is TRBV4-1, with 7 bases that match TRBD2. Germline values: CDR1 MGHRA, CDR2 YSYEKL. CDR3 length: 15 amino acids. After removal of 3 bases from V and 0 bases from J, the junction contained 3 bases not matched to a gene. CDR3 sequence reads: CASSHSGASTDTQYF. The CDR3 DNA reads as TGCGCCAGCAGCCACAGCGGGGCAAGCACAGATACGCAGTATTTT.

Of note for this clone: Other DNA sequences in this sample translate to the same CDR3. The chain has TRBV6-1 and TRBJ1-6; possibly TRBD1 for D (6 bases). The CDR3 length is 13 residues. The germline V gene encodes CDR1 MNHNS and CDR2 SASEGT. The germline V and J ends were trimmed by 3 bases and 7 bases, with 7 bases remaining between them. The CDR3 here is CASSDQGNSPLHF. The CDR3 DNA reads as TGTGCCAGCAGTGACCAGGGGAATTCACCCCTCCACTTT.

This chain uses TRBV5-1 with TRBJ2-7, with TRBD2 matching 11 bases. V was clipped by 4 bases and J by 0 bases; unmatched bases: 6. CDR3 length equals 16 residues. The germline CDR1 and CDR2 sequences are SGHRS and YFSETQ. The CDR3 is CASSAGTSGSSYEQYF. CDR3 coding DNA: TGCGCCAGCAGCGCCGGGACTAGCGGTAGCTCCTACGAGCAGTACTTC.

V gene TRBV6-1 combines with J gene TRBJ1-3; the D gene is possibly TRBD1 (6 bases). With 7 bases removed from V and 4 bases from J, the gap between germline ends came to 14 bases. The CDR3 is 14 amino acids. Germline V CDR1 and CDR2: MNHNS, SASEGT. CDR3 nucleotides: TGTGCCAGCATGAAAGTAGGGACAGGAAACACCATATATTTT. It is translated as CASMKVGTGNTIYF.

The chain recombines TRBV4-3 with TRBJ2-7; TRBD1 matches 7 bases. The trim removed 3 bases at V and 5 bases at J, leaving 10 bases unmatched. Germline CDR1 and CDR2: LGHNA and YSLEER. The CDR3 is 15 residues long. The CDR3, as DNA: TGCGCCAGCAGCCAGGTGGCAGGGGGTCCCAACGAGCAGTACTTC. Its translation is CASSQVAGGPNEQYF.

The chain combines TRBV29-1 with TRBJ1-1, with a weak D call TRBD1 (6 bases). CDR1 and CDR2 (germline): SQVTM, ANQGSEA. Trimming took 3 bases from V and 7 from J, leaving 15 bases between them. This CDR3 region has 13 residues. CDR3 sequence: CSVEDSGTFEAFF. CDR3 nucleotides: TGCAGCGTTGAGGACAGCGGGACTTTTGAAGCTTTCTTT. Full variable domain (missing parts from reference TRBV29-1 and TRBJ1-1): SAVISQKPSRDICQRGTSLTIQCQVDSQVTMMFWYRQQPGQSLTLIATANQGSEATYESGFVIDKFPISRPNLTFSTLTVSNMSPEDSSIYLCSVEDSGTFEAFFGQGTRLTVV.

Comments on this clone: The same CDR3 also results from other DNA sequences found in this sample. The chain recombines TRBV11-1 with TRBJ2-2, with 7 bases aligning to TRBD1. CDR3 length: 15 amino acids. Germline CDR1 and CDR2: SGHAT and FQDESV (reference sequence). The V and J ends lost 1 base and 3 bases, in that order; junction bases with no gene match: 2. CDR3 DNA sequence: TGTGCCAGCAGCTTAGGCCAGGGGGACACCGGGGAGCTGTTTTTT. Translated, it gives CASSLGQGDTGELFF.

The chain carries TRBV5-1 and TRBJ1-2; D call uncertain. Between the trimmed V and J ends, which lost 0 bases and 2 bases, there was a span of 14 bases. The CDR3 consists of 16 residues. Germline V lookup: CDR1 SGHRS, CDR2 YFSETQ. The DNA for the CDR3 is TGCGCCAGCAGCTTGGCCGGGCAGTCCTTAAACTATGGCTACACCTTC. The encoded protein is CASSLAGQSLNYGYTF.

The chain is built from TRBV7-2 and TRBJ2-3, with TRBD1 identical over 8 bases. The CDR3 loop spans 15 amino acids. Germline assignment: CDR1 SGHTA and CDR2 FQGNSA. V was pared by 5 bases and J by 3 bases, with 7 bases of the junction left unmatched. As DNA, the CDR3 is TGTGCCAGCAGCAAAGGACAGGGAGATACAGATACGCAGTATTTT. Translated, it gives CASSKGQGDTDTQYF. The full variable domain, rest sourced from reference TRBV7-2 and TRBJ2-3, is GAGVSQSPSNKVTEKGKDVELRCDPISGHTALYWYRQSLGQGLEFLIYFQGNSAPDKSGLPSDRFSAERTGGSVSTLTIQRTQQEDSAVYLCASSKGQGDTDTQYFGPGTRLTVL.